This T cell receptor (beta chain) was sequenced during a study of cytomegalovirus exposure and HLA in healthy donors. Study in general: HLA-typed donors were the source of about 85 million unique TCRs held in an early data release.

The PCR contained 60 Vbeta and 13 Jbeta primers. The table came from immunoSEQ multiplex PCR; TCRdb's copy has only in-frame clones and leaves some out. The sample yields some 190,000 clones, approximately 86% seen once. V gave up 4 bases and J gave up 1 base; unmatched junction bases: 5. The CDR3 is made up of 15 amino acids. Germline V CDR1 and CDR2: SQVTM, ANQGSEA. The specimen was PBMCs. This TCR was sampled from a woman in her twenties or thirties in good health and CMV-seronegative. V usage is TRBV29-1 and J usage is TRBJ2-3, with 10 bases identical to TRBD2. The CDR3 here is CSVGGTSGGTDTQYF. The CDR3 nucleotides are TGCAGCGTTGGGGGTACTAGCGGGGGCACAGATACGCAGTATTTT.